Given below is one T cell receptor beta chain in context. The data derive from a study of blood T cell repertoires in COVID-19. V was shortened by 5 bases and J by 2 bases, with 12 bases between the two germline ends. The CDR3 is 14 residues long. Per the germline V gene, CDR1 is SGHTA and CDR2 is FQGNSA. Sequencing used immunoSEQ multiplex PCR; TCRdb keeps in-frame clones, though not all of them. The sample records approximately 190,000 clones, around 84% being singletons. The clonotype originates from a woman aged 30 to 39 who had been exposed to COVID-19. The chain employs TRBV7-2 and TRBJ2-5, with D perhaps matching TRBD1 (5 bases). The specimen sequenced was PBMCs or T cells enriched from blood (not recorded which). In DNA, the CDR3 is TGTGCCAGCAGCCTGGCCCCAGGGCAAGAGACCCAGTACTTC. Its translation is CASSLAPGQETQYF.